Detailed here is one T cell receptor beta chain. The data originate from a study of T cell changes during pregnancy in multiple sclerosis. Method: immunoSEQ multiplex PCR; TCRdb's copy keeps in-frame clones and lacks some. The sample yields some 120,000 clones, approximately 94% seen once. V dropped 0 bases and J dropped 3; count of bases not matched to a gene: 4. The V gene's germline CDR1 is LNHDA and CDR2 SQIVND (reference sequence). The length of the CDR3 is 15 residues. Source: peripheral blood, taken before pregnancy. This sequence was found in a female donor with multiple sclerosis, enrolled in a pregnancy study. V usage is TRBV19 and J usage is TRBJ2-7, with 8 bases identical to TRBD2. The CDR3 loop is CASSIEVGGDYEQYF. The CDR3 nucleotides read TGTGCCAGTAGTATAGAGGTCGGGGGGGACTACGAGCAGTACTTC.